These 17 T cell receptor beta chains were sequenced from one sample in a study of technical replicates of blood from a handful of donors. Produced via immunoSEQ multiplex PCR; TCRdb's table is partial and in-frame only. The top ten clones hold 9.5% to 15% of a sample with around 15,000 clones, around 86% of them seen once. Sequences were obtained from PBMCs. The receptors were sampled from a human donor in good health.

The genes are TRBV27 and TRBJ2-2; 7 bases map to TRBD2. Germline CDR1 reads MNHEY; CDR2 reads SMNVEV (reference sequence). The CDR3 is 16 residues long. J lost 4 bases, V lost 5 bases, and 10 bases had no gene match. The CDR3 here is CASSETRGGGTGELFF. Written as DNA, the CDR3 is TGTGCCAGCAGTGAAACCCGTGGGGGGGGCACCGGGGAGCTGTTTTTT.

The V and J genes are TRBV30 and TRBJ2-3; TRBD2 matches at 11 bases. V was pared by 5 bases and J by 4 bases, with 23 bases of the junction left unmatched. CDR1 and CDR2 from the germline V gene are GTSNPN and SVGIG (reference sequence). The CDR3 has 20 residues. CDR3 amino acids: CAWDLPRIAGGPMFADTQYF. The CDR3 region has the DNA TGTGCCTGGGACCTCCCCCGAATAGCGGGAGGGCCTATGTTTGCAGATACGCAGTATTTT.

This clone was seen just once. V and J are TRBV27 and TRBJ2-7; TRBD1 aligns across 8 bases. Germline assignment: CDR1 MNHEY and CDR2 SMNVEV (reference sequence). V shed 3 bases, J shed 5 bases, and the junction held 6 bases outside the gene matches. The CDR3 consists of 14 residues. This CDR3 reads CASSFTTGVHEQYF. Here the CDR3 DNA reads TGTGCCAGCAGTTTCACGACAGGGGTCCACGAGCAGTACTTC.

The rearrangement links TRBV25-1 to TRBJ2-1, with 7 bases fitting TRBD2. Germline V gene lookup returns CDR1 MGHDK and CDR2 SYGVNS. This CDR3 contains 15 residues. V lost 1 base, J lost 5 bases, and 5 bases stayed unmatched. This CDR3 reads CASSEFGRENNEQFF. The CDR3 DNA reads TGTGCCAGCAGTGAATTCGGGCGGGAGAACAATGAGCAGTTCTTC.

The genes are TRBV18 and TRBJ2-1, with D possibly TRBD2 on 5 matching bases. Per germline, CDR1 KGHSH and CDR2 LQKENI. The germline V and J ends were trimmed by 0 bases and 4 bases, with 13 bases remaining between them. CDR3 length: 16 amino acids. The CDR3 region has the DNA TGTGCCAGCTCACCACCGAGAGCGGATAGGTACAATGAGCAGTTCTTC. Its protein is CASSPPRADRYNEQFF.

J is TRBJ2-7 and V is TRBV7-4; 7 bases are a match to TRBD1. CDR1 and CDR2 from the germline V gene are SGHVT and SQSDAQ. The CDR3 extends over 16 amino acids. V shed 4 bases and J 4 bases; nucleotides not matched to a gene: 13. This chain's CDR3 is CASSSTGTESIYEQYF. The CDR3 bases are TGTGCCAGCAGCTCTACAGGGACAGAGTCGATTTACGAGCAGTACTTC.

The rearrangement links TRBV11-2 to TRBJ1-1, with D tentatively TRBD1 (6 bases). The germline V gene has CDR1 SGHAT and CDR2 FQNNGV. The CDR3 loop spans 12 amino acids. V was shortened by 1 base and J by 9 bases, with 9 bases between the two germline ends. The CDR3 protein is CASSLGQGQAFF. The CDR3 DNA reads as TGTGCCAGCAGCTTAGGCCAGGGGCAAGCTTTCTTT.

This clone was seen a few times. The rearrangement uses TRBV5-1 and TRBJ1-2, with D perhaps matching TRBD1 (6 bases). This CDR3 has 16 amino acids. The germline V and J ends were trimmed by 3 bases and 2 bases, with 17 bases remaining between them. Germline CDR1 is SGHRS and CDR2 is YFSETQ. DNA of the CDR3: TGCGCCAGCAGCTGGGCTTTGGACAGCGGCAACTATGGCTACACCTTC. Translated: CASSWALDSGNYGYTF.

The CDR3 spells CASRGSSPSGRNQPQHF. The CDR3 DNA sequence: TGTGCCAGCAGGGGCTCTTCCCCATCAGGGCGCAATCAGCCCCAGCATTTT. V and J are TRBV14 and TRBJ1-5; maybe TRBD1 (5 bases). V was trimmed by 6 bases and J by 2 bases, leaving 20 bases between them. The CDR3 extends over 17 amino acids. The germline gives CDR1 SGHDN, CDR2 FVKESK.

This chain uses TRBV7-2 with TRBJ1-2; no clear D gene. The germline V and J ends were trimmed by 4 bases and 8 bases, with 17 bases remaining between them. Germline V gives CDR1 SGHTA, CDR2 FQGNSA. CDR3 length equals 14 residues. CDR3 in DNA: TGTGCCAGCAGCTCTGGACCGCGCCCGGGGGGCTACACCTTC. Translation gives CASSSGPRPGGYTF.

The chain links TRBV29-1 to TRBJ2-5, with 11 bases aligning to TRBD2. Germline V CDR1 and CDR2: SQVTM, ANQGSEA. Trimming at V came to 6 bases and at J to 2 bases, leaving 2 bases not matched to a gene. There are 13 residues in the CDR3. The CDR3 DNA sequence: TGCAGCGTGAGGACTAGCGGGCAAGAGACCCAGTACTTC. Translation: CSVRTSGQETQYF.

The V call is TRBV2, the J call TRBJ2-1; D might be TRBD2 (6 bases). CDR1 is SNHLY and CDR2 is FYNNEI in the germline V gene. This CDR3 contains 16 residues. The V and J ends lost 6 bases and 6 bases respectively, with 21 bases between them. The CDR3: CASRGGDSGFGNEQFF. The CDR3 region has the DNA TGTGCCAGCAGAGGAGGGGATTCGGGTTTTGGCAATGAGCAGTTCTTC.

This sequence joins TRBV4-2 and TRBJ2-7; perhaps TRBD2 as D (5 bases). The V end lost 6 bases, the J end lost 5 bases, and 11 bases lay between the germline ends. Germline lookup yields CDR1 LGHNA and CDR2 YNFKEQ. CDR3 length: 12 residues. DNA for the CDR3: TGTGCCAGCAGTCCACGAGGGAACGAGCAGTACTTC. Protein sequence: CASSPRGNEQYF.

The V gene is TRBV5-6, the J gene TRBJ2-3; D may be TRBD1 (6 bases). Trimming cost V 2 bases and J 4 bases, with 17 bases left between them. Germline CDR1 is SGHDT and CDR2 is YYEEEE. The CDR3 sequence is 16 residues long. The CDR3 loop reads CASSFFSGTPSDTQYF. In DNA, the CDR3 is TGTGCCAGCAGCTTCTTTTCCGGGACACCGTCAGATACGCAGTATTTT.

The rearrangement joins TRBV6-4 to TRBJ1-1, with 7 bases aligning to TRBD1. V gave up 5 bases and J gave up 0 bases; unmatched junction bases: 6. Germline V gives CDR1 MRHNA, CDR2 SNTAGT. The CDR3 has 15 amino acids. CDR3 DNA sequence: TGTGCCAGCAGTCTTCGGACAGGCGTGAACACTGAAGCTTTCTTT. Translated: CASSLRTGVNTEAFF.

The CDR3 sequence: CASSERGSDQPQHF. CDR3 DNA: TGTGCCAGCAGTGAGCGGGGATCTGATCAGCCCCAGCATTTT. The gene calls are TRBV6-1 and TRBJ1-5; D unclear. V was trimmed by 3 bases and J by 5 bases, leaving 11 bases between them. Germline loops: CDR1 MNHNS, CDR2 SASEGT. The CDR3 has 14 residues.

The chain has TRBV7-2 and TRBJ1-5; TRBD1 matches at 9 bases. CDR1 is SGHTA and CDR2 is FQGNSA in the germline V gene. V lost 2 bases and J lost 7; bases outside the gene matches: 6. There are 15 residues in the CDR3. The DNA of the CDR3 is TGTGCCAGCAGCTTAATCTGGACAGGGGACCAGCCCCAGCATTTT. This codes for CASSLIWTGDQPQHF. Complete variable domain (other parts from reference TRBV7-2 and TRBJ1-5): GAGVSQSPSNKVTEKGKDVELRCDPISGHTALYWYRQSLGQGLEFLIYFQGNSAPDKSGLPSDRFSAERTGGSVSTLTIQRTQQEDSAVYLCASSLIWTGDQPQHFGDGTRLSIL.